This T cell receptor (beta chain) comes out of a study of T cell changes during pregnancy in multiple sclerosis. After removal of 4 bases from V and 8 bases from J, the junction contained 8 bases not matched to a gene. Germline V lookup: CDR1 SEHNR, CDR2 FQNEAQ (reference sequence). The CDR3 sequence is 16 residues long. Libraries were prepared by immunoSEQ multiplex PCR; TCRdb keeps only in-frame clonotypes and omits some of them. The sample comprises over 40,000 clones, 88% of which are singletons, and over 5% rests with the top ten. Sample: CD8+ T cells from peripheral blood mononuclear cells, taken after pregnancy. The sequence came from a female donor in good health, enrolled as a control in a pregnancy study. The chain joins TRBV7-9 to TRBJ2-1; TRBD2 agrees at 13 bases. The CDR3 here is CASSSTGTSGAYEQFF. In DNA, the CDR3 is TGTGCCAGCAGCTCTACCGGGACTAGCGGGGCGTATGAGCAGTTCTTC.